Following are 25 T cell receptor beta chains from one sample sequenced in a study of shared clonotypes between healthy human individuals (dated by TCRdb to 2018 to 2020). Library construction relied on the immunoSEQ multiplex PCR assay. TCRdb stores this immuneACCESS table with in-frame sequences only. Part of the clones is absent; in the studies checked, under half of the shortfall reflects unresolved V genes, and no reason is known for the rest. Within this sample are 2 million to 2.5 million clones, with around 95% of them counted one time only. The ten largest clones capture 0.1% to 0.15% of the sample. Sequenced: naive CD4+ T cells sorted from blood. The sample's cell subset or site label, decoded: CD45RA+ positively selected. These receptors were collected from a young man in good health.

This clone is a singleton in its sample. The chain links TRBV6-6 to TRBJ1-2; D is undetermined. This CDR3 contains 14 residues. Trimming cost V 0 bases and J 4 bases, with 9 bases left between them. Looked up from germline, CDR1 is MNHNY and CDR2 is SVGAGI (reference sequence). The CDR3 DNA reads TGTGCCAGCAGTTACTCGGGTAGGCCCTATGGCTACACCTTC. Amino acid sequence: CASSYSGRPYGYTF.

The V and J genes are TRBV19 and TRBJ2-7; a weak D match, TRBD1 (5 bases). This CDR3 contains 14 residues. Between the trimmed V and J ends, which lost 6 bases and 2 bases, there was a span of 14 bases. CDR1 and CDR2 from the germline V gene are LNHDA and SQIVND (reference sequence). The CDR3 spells CASRSSDSAYEQYF. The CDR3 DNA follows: TGTGCCAGTAGATCCTCAGACAGCGCCTACGAGCAGTACTTC.

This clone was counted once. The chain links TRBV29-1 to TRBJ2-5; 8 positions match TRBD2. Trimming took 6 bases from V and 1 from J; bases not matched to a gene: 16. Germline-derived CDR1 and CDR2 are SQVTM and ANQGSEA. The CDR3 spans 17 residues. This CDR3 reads CSVVPGLVGGVQETQYF. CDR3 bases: TGCAGCGTCGTCCCGGGACTAGTCGGGGGGGTCCAAGAGACCCAGTACTTC.

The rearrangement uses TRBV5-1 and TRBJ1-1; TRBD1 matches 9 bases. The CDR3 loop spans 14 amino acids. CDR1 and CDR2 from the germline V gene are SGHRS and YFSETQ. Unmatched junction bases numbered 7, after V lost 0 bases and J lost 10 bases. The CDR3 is CASSLGDREVVAFF. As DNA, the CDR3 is TGCGCCAGCAGCTTGGGGGACAGGGAGGTCGTAGCTTTCTTT. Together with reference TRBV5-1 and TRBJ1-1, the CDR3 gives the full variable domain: KAGVTQTPRYLIKTRGQQVTLSCSPISGHRSVSWYQQTPGQGLQFLFEYFSETQRNKGNFPGRFSGRQFSNSRSEMNVSTLELGDSALYLCASSLGDREVVAFFGQGTRLTVV.

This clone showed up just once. CDR3 DNA sequence: TGTGCCAGCAGCTTTCAAATTGTAGACGAGCAGTACTTC. Its translation: CASSFQIVDEQYF. The V call is TRBV7-9, the J call TRBJ2-7; D is undetermined. The germline V and J ends were trimmed by 3 bases and 5 bases, with 11 bases remaining between them. The CDR3 sequence is 13 residues long. CDR1 and CDR2 from the germline V gene are SEHNR and FQNEAQ (reference sequence).

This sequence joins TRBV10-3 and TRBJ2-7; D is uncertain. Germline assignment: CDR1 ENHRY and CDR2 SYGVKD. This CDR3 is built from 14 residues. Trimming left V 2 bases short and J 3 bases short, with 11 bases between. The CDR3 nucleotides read TGTGCCATCAGTGAGGCGCCCCAGATCTACGAGCAGTACTTC. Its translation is CAISEAPQIYEQYF.

The CDR3 sequence: CASSEGTGTYGYTF. CDR3 nucleotide sequence: TGTGCCAGCAGTGAAGGGACAGGGACCTATGGCTACACCTTC. V gene TRBV6-1 combines with J gene TRBJ1-2; 8 nucleotides line up with TRBD1. The length of the CDR3 is 14 residues. The V gene end was trimmed by 1 base and the J gene end by 4 bases; junction bases not matched to a gene: 2. CDR1 is MNHNS, CDR2 SASEGT, per germline.

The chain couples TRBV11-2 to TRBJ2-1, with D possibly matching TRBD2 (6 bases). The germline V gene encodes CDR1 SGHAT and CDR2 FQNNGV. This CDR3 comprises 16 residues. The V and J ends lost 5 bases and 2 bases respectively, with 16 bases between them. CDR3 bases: TGTGCCAGCAGCCCCGGTGGGGGGAGGACCTACAATGAGCAGTTCTTC. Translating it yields CASSPGGGRTYNEQFF.

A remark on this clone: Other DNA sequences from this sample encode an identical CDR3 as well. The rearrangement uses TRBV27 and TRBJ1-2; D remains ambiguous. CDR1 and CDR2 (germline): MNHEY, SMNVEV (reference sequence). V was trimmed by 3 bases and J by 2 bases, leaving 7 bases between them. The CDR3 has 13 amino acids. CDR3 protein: CASSFDGNYGYTF. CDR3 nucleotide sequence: TGTGCCAGCAGTTTCGACGGAAACTATGGCTACACCTTC.

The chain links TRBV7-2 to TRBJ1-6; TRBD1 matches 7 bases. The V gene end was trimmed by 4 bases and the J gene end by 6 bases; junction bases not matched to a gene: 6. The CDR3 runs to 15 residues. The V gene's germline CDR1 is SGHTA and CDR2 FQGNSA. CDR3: CASSSQGVGNSPLHF. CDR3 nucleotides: TGTGCCAGCAGCTCCCAGGGGGTGGGTAATTCACCCCTCCACTTT.

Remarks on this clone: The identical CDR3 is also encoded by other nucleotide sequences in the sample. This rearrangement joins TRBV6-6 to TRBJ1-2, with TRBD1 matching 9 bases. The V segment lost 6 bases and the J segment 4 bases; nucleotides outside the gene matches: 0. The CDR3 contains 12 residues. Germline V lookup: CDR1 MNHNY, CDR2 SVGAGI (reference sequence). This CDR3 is CASRQGAYGYTF. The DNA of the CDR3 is TGTGCCAGCAGACAGGGGGCCTATGGCTACACCTTC.

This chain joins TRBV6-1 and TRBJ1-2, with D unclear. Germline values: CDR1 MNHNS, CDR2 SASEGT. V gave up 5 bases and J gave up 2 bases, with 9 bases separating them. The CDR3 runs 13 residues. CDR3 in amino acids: CASSSLPNYGYTF. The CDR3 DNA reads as TGTGCCAGCAGTTCCCTCCCAAACTATGGCTACACCTTC.

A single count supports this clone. The CDR3 protein is CASRSGRQSSYEQYF. The DNA for the CDR3 is TGTGCCAGCAGATCGGGCCGACAGAGCTCCTACGAGCAGTACTTC. The chain joins TRBV11-2 to TRBJ2-7, with D perhaps matching TRBD1 (5 bases). Looked up from germline, CDR1 is SGHAT and CDR2 is FQNNGV. The CDR3 runs 15 residues. V was clipped by 6 bases and J by 0 bases, with 15 bases between them.

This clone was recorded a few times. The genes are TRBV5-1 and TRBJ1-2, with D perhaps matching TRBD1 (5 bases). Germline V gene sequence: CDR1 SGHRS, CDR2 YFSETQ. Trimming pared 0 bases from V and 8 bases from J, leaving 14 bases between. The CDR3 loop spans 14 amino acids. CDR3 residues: CASSLDATGQGYTF. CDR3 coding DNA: TGCGCCAGCAGCTTGGACGCGACGGGGCAAGGCTACACCTTC.

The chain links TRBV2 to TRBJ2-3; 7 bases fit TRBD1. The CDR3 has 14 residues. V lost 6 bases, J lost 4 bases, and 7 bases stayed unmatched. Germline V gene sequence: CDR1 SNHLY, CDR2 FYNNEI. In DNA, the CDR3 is TGTGCCAGCAGGAGTGAGGGGGCTCCAGATACGCAGTATTTT. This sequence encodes CASRSEGAPDTQYF.

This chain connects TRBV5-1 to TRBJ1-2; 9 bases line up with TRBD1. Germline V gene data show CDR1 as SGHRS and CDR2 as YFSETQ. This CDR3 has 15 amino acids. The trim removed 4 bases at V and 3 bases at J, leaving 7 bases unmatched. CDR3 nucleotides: TGCGCCAGCAGCGTCGGACAGGGGCCCTACTATGGCTACACCTTC. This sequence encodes CASSVGQGPYYGYTF.

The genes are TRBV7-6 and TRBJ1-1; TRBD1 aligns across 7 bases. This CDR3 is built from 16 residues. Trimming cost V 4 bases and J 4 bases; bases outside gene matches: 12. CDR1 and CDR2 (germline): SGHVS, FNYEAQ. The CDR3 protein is CASSSVRGSKVTEAFF. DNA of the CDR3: TGTGCCAGCAGCTCTGTCAGGGGGTCGAAAGTCACTGAAGCTTTCTTT.

CDR3 protein: CASGTSGRRIGELFF. CDR3 sequence (DNA): TGTGCCAGCGGGACTAGCGGGAGGAGGATCGGGGAGCTGTTTTTT. The genes are TRBV2 and TRBJ2-2; 15 nucleotides match TRBD2. V trimming: 8 bases; J trimming: 7 bases; junction bases outside the gene matches: 5. CDR1 and CDR2 (germline): SNHLY, FYNNEI. There are 15 residues in the CDR3.

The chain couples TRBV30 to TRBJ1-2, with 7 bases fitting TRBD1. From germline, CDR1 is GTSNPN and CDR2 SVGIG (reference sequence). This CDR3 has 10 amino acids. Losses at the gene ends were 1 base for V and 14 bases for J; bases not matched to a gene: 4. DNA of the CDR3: TGTGCCTGGAGTGAGGACAGGTCAACCTTC. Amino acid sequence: CAWSEDRSTF.

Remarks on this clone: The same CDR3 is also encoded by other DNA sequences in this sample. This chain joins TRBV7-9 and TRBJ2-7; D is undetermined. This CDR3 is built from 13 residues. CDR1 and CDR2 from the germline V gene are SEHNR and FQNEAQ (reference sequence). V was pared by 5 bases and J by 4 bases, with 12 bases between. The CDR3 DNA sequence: TGTGCCAGCAGCCTGGCGGCCTCGTACGAGCAGTACTTC. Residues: CASSLAASYEQYF.

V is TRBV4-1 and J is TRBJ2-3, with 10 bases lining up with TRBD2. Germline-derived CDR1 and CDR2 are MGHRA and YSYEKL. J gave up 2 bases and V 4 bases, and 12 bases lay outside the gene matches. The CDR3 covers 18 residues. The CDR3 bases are TGCGCCAGCAGCCGAGACCCAGGCCTAGCGGGAGACACAGATACGCAGTATTTT. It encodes CASSRDPGLAGDTDTQYF.

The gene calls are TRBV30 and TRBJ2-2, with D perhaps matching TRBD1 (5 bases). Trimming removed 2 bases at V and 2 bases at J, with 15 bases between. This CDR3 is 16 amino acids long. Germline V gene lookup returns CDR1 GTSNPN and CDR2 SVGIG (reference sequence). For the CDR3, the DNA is TGTGCCTGGAGTCAGGGTTTGACGGAAAACACCGGGGAGCTGTTTTTT. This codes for CAWSQGLTENTGELFF. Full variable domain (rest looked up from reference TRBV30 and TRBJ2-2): SQTIHQWPATLVQPVGSPLSLECTVEGTSNPNLYWYRQAAGRGLQLLFYSVGIGQISSEVPQNLSASRPQDRQFILSSKKLLLSDSGFYLCAWSQGLTENTGELFFGEGSRLTVL.

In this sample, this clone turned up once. The DNA for the CDR3 is TGTGCCAGTAGTCCCCACAGGGATTTAACTCGTTATGGCTACACCTTC. Translated: CASSPHRDLTRYGYTF. The chain combines TRBV19 with TRBJ1-2; maybe TRBD1 (6 bases). The CDR3 spans 16 residues. CDR1 LNHDA and CDR2 SQIVND come from the germline V gene (reference sequence). The V end lost 5 bases, the J end lost 5 bases, and 21 bases lay between the germline ends.

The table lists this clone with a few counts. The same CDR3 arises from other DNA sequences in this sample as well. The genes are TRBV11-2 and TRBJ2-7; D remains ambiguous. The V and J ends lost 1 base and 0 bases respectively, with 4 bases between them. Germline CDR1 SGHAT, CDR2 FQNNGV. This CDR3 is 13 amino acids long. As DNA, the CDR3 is TGTGCCAGCAGCTTAGGGGCCTCCTACGAGCAGTACTTC. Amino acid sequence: CASSLGASYEQYF.

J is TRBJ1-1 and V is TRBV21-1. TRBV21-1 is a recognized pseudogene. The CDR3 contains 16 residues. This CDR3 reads CASTYSAGALNTEAFF. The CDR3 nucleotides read TGTGCCAGCACCTACTCCGCGGGGGCCTTGAACACTGAAGCTTTCTTT.